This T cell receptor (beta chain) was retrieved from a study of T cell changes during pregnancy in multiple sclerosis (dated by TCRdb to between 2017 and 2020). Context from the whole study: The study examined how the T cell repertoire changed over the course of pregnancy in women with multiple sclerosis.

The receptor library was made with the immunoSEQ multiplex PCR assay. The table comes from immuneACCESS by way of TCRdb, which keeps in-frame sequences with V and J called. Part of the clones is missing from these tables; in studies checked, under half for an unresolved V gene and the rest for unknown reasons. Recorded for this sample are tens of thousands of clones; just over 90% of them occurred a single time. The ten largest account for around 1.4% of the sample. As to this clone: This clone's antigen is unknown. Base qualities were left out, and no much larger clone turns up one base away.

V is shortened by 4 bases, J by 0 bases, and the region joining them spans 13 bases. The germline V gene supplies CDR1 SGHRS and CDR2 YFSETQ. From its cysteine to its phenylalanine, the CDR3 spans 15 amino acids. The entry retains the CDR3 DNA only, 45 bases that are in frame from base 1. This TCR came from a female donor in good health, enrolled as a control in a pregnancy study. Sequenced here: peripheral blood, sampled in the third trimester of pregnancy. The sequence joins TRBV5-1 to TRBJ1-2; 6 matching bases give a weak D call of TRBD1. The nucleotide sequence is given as TGCGCCAGCAGCACTTCCGGGACACCTAACTATGGCTACACCTTC. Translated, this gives CASSTSGTPNYGYTF.